This T cell receptor beta chain appears in the sequencing data of a study of response to subunit inactivated influenza vaccine. At least ten counts were recorded for this clonotype. What it binds is not known. V shed 2 bases and J shed 4 bases, with 7 bases lying between them. Germline-derived CDR1 and CDR2 are SGHTA and FQGNSA. The CDR3 totals 13 residues. Study-level points and caveats: Only a handful of new T cells, the authors suggested, are recruited with each seasonal influenza vaccination.

From the RT-PCR reads, TCRdb called clonotypes with MiXCR, one entry per CDR3 protein. The profile shows 500,000 to 750,000 distinct CDR3 sequences, 12% to 15% of them singletons. The receptor's source is a man aged 50 or older who received an inactivated influenza vaccine. The genes are TRBV7-2 and TRBJ2-3, with no clear D. This material consisted of PBMCs from blood, taken 12 days after vaccination. For the CDR3, the DNA is TGTGCCAGCAGCTTACGGAACTCAGATACGCAGTATTTT. It specifies CASSLRNSDTQYF.